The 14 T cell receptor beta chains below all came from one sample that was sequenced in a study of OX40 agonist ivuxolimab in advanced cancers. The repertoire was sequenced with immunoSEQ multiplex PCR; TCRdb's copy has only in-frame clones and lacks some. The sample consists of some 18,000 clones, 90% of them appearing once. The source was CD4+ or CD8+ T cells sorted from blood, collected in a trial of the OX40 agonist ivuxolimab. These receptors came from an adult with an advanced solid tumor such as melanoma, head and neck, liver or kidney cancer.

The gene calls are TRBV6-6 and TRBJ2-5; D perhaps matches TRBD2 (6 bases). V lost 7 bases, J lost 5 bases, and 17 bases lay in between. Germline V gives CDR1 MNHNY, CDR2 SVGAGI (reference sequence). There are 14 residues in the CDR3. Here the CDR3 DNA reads TGTGCCAGCACCGAGGGAGGTGGTACGGAGACCCAGTACTTC. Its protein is CASTEGGGTETQYF.

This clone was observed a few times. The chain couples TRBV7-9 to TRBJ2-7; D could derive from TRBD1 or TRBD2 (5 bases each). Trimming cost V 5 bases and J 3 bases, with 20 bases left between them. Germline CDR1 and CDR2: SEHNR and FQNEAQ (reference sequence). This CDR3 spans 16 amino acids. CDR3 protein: CASSAPGTVEFYEQYF. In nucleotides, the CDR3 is TGTGCCAGCAGCGCGCCCGGGACCGTGGAATTCTACGAGCAGTACTTC.

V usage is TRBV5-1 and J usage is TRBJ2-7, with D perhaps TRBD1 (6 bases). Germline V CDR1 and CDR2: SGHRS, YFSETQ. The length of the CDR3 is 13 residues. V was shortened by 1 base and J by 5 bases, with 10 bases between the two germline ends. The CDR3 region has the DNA TGCGCCAGCAGCTTGCCAGGGGACGACGAGCAGTACTTC. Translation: CASSLPGDDEQYF.

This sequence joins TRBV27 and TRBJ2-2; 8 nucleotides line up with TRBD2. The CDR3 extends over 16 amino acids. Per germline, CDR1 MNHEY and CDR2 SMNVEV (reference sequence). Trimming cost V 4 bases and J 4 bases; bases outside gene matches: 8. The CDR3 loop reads CASSSGPAGGTGELFF. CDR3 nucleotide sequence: TGTGCCAGCAGTTCGGGGCCCGCGGGGGGCACCGGGGAGCTGTTTTTT.

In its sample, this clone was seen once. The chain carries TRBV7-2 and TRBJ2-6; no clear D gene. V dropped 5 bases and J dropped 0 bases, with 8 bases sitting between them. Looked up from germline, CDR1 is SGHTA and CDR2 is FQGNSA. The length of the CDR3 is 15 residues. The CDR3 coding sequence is TGTGCCAGCAGCCCTGCTCTCTCTGGGGCCAACGTCCTGACTTTC. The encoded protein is CASSPALSGANVLTF.

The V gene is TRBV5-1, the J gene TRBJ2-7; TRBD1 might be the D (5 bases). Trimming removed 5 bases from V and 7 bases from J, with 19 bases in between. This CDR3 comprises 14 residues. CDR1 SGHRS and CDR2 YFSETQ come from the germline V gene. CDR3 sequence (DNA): TGCGCCAGCAGACCTGACAGTGACTCTCGGGAGCAGTACTTC. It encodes CASRPDSDSREQYF. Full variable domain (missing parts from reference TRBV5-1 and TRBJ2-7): KAGVTQTPRYLIKTRGQQVTLSCSPISGHRSVSWYQQTPGQGLQFLFEYFSETQRNKGNFPGRFSGRQFSNSRSEMNVSTLELGDSALYLCASRPDSDSREQYFGPGTRLTVT.

The CDR3 nucleotides read TGTGCCAGCAGCCTAGTAGGGGGAAGCCAAGAGACCCAGTACTTC. This translates into CASSLVGGSQETQYF. V usage is TRBV7-9 and J usage is TRBJ2-5; maybe TRBD1 (6 bases). There are 15 residues in the CDR3. In germline, CDR1 is SEHNR, CDR2 FQNEAQ (reference sequence). The V end was cut by 5 bases, the J end by 1 base, with 14 bases between.

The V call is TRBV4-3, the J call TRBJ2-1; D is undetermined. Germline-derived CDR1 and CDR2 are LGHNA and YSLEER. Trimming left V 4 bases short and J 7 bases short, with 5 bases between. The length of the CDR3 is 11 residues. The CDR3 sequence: CASSLGNEQFF. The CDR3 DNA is TGCGCCAGCAGCCTGGGTAATGAGCAGTTCTTC.

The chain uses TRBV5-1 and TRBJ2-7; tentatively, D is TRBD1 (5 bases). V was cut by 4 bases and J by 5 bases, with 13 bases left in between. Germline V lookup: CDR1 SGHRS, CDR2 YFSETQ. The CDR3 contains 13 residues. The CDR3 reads CASSDGQRDEQYF. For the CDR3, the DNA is TGCGCCAGCAGCGACGGACAACGAGACGAGCAGTACTTC.

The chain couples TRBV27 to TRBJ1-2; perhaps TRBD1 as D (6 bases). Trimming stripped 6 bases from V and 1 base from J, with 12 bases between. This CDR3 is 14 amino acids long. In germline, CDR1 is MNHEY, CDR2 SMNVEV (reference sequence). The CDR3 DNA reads TGTGCCAGCAGGCCGGGACACCTTAACTATGGCTACACCTTC. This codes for CASRPGHLNYGYTF.

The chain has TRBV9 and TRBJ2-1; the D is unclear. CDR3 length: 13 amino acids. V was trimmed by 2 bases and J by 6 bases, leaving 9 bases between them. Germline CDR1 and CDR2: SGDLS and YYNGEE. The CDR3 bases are TGTGCCAGCAGCGTGGTGACATCCAATGAGCAGTTCTTC. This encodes CASSVVTSNEQFF.

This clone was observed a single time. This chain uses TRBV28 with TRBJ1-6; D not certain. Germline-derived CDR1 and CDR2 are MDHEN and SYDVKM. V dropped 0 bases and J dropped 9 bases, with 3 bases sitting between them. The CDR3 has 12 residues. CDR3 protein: CASSLWGSPLHF. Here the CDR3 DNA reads TGTGCCAGCAGTTTATGGGGTTCACCCCTCCACTTT.

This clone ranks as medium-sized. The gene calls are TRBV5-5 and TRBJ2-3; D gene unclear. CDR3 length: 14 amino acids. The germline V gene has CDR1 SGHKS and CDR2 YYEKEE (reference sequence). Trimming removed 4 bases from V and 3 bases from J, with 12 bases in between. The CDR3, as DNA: TGTGCCAGCAGCAATCAAGACGGGACAGATACGCAGTATTTT. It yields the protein CASSNQDGTDTQYF.

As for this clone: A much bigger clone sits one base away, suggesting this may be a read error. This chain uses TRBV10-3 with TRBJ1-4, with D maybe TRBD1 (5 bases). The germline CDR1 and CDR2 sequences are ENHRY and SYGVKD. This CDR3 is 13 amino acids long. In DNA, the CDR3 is TGTGCCAGCAGTTACTCGACGGGGGGAAAACTGTTTTTT. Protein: CASSYSTGGKLFF.